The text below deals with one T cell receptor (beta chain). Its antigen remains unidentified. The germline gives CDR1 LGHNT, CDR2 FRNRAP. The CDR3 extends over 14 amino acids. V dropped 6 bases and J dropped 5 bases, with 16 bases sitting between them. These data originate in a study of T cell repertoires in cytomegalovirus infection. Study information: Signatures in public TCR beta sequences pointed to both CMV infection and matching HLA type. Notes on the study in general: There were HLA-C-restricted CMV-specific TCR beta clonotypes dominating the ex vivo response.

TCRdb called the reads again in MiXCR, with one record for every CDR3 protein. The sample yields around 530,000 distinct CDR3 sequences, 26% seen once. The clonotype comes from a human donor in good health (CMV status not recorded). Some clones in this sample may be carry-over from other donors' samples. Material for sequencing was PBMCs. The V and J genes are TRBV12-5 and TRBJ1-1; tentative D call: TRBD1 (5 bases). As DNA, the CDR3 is TGTGCTAGTGGCGGTCGGGGCCGAGAAACTGAAGCTTTCTTT. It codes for CASGGRGRETEAFF.